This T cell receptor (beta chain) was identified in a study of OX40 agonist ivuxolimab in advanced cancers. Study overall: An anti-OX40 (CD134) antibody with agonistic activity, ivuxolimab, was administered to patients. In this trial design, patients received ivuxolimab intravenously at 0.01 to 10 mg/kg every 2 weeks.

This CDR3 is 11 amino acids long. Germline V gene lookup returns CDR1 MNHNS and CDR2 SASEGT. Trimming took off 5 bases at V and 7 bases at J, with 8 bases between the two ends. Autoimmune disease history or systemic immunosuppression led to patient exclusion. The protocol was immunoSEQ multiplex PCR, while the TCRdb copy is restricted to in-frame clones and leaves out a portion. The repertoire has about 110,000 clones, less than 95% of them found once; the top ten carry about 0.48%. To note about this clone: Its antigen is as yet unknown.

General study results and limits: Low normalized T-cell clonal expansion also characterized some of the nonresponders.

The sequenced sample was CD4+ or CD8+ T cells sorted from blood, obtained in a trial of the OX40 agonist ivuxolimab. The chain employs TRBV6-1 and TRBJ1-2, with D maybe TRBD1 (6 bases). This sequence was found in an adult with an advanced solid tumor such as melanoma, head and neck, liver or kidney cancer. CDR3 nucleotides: TGTGCCAGCAGTCTACAGGGTGGCTACACCTTC. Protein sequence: CASSLQGGYTF.